The entry below gives a single TCR beta chain sequence along with its context. Its target is unknown. The observed sequence ends 3 residues before the CDR3 terminus, with the missing tail filled in from the germline J gene. TCRdb keeps only in-frame clones here, not all; method: immunoSEQ multiplex PCR. The listing records some 15,000 clones. The sample comes from a study of Tregs in tolerant kidney transplant recipients. Related graft donors supplied nonmyeloablative bone marrow transplants, and mixed chimerism was transient. Unstimulated regulatory T cells (CD4+CD25+CD127-), CD4+CD25- non-regulatory cells, CD4 and CD8 cells were FACS-sorted from thawed PBMCs. The CDR3 length is 15 residues. Germline V gives CDR1 LNHDA, CDR2 SQIVND (reference sequence). Trimming left V 3 bases short and J 6 bases short, with 18 bases between. Whole-study findings and limits: Validation in larger populations is needed because few patients were studied. Tolerant patients' donor-specific Tregs expanded beyond overall Tregs, suggesting antigen-driven growth. Biological reproducibility was not directly addressed, but technical replication error appeared minimal.

The sequencing used CD4+ T cells from blood (PBMCs), collected 12 months after the transplant. The sequence came from a human patient who received a combined kidney and bone marrow transplant. Some of these T cells may belong to the graft donor. The rearrangement uses TRBV19 and TRBJ2-7; TRBD1 might be the D (6 bases). The CDR3 is CASSIGRGPRGEQYF. The CDR3 bases that were read are TGTGCCAGTAGTATTGGACGTGGACCCAGGGGCGAG.